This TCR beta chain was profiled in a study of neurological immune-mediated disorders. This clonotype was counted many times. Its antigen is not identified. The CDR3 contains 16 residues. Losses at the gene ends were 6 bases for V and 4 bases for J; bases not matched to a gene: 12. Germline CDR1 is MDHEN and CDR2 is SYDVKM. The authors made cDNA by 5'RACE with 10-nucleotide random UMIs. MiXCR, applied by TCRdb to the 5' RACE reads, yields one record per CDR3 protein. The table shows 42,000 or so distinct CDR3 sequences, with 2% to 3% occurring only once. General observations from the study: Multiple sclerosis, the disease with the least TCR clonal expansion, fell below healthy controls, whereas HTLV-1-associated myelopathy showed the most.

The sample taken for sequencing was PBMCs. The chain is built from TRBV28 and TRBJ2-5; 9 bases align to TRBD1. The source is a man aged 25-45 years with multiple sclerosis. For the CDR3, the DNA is TGTGCCAGCAGCTCGGGGTCCCTGGACAGGGGAGAGACCCAGTACTTC. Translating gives CASSSGSLDRGETQYF.